Given below is one T cell receptor beta chain in context. How the authors handled the data: Amplification from reference gene primers served as the basis for estimated nucleated cell counts. Profiled with immunoSEQ multiplex PCR; TCRdb holds only in-frame clones, not every one. The V and J calls and clone size are taken from that table; D and trimming were inferred from the DNA. The table shows approximately 100,000 clones, with 85% occurring only once. The V gene lost 5 bases and the J gene lost 8 bases, with 13 bases spanning the gap. The CDR3 loop spans 14 amino acids. CDR1 is MDHEN, CDR2 SYDVKM, per germline. This specimen comes from a study of blood T cell repertoires in COVID-19. About the research overall: The study drew acute and convalescent COVID-19 samples from the United States, Italy and Spain. PBMCs, B-cell-depleted T cells, or T cells provided the cDNA or gDNA that made up the material.

This sequence originates from a woman in her 70s with active or convalescent COVID-19. The sequenced sample was peripheral blood. The chain employs TRBV28 and TRBJ1-6; no definite D call. The CDR3 reads CASSPALGYSPLHF. The CDR3 DNA sequence: TGTGCCAGCAGTCCAGCACTCGGGTATTCACCCCTCCACTTT. Full variable domain (outside the CDR3, taken from reference TRBV28 and TRBJ1-6): DVKVTQSSRYLVKRTGEKVFLECVQDMDHENMFWYRQDPGLGLRLIYFSYDVKMKEKGDIPEGYSVSREKKERFSLILESASTNQTSMYLCASSPALGYSPLHFGNGTRLTVT.